These 24 T cell receptor beta chains share one sample of origin, sequenced in a study of blood T cell repertoires in COVID-19. Repertoires were generated with immunoSEQ multiplex PCR, while TCRdb's copy carries only in-frame clones and drops some. This table holds more than 250,000 clones, about four fifths found once. Sequences were obtained from peripheral blood. Receptor source: a woman between 50 and 59 years old with acute or convalescent COVID-19.

V is TRBV29-1 and J is TRBJ1-1; 10 positions agree with TRBD1. V lost 7 bases, J lost 1 base, and 9 bases stayed unmatched. The CDR3 has 15 residues. The V gene's germline CDR1 is SQVTM and CDR2 ANQGSEA. CDR3 nucleotide sequence: TGCAGCGGGACAGGGGGGTCGAGTGGGAACACTGAAGCTTTCTTT. This encodes CSGTGGSSGNTEAFF.

This sequence joins TRBV4-3 and TRBJ2-2; D is possibly TRBD1 (6 bases). Trimming shortened V by 3 bases and J by 0 bases, and 11 bases separated the two germline ends. Germline assignment: CDR1 LGHNA and CDR2 YSLEER. This CDR3 is built from 16 residues. The CDR3: CASSHLGTPNTGELFF. Here the CDR3 DNA reads TGCGCCAGCAGCCACCTGGGGACACCGAACACCGGGGAGCTGTTTTTT.

The DNA for the CDR3 is TGCGCCAGCAGCTTGACAGGTTCTATGAACACTGAAGCTTTCTTT. Its translation is CASSLTGSMNTEAFF. The rearrangement joins TRBV5-1 to TRBJ1-1; D might be TRBD1 (5 bases). Trimming took off 1 base at V and 0 bases at J, with 10 bases between the two ends. In germline, CDR1 is SGHRS, CDR2 YFSETQ. This CDR3 is built from 15 residues.

The chain carries TRBV7-9 and TRBJ1-2; D is undetermined. The V gene lost 1 base and the J gene lost 7 bases, with 7 bases spanning the gap. The germline gives CDR1 SEHNR, CDR2 FQNEAQ (reference sequence). The length of the CDR3 is 12 residues. DNA of the CDR3: TGTGCCAGCAGCTTAGGACAAAGTGGCTACACCTTC. It codes for CASSLGQSGYTF.

J is TRBJ2-3 and V is TRBV19; 8 bases line up with TRBD1. CDR3 length: 12 amino acids. The ends lost 6 bases at V and 5 bases at J; junction bases unmatched: 1. Looked up from germline, CDR1 is LNHDA and CDR2 is SQIVND (reference sequence). The chain's CDR3 is CASRGTGDTQYF. In DNA, the CDR3 is TGTGCCAGTAGGGGGACAGGAGATACGCAGTATTTT.

The rearrangement joins TRBV6-5 to TRBJ1-3, with D unresolved. The V gene lost 0 bases and the J gene lost 5 bases, with 8 bases spanning the gap. Germline V lookup: CDR1 MNHEY, CDR2 SVGAGI. There are 14 residues in the CDR3. CDR3 in amino acids: CASSYSAGRNTIYF. DNA of the CDR3: TGTGCCAGCAGTTACTCAGCAGGAAGAAACACCATATATTTT.

The rearrangement links TRBV4-1 to TRBJ1-1, with 7 bases aligning to TRBD1. This CDR3 is 13 amino acids long. Germline V gene sequence: CDR1 MGHRA, CDR2 YSYEKL. The J segment lost 5 bases and the V segment lost 5 bases, leaving 5 bases of the junction unmatched. The CDR3 is CASSRQGQTEAFF. In DNA form, the CDR3 reads TGCGCCAGCAGCAGACAGGGTCAAACTGAAGCTTTCTTT.

V is TRBV3-1 (or the pseudogene TRBV3-2) and J is TRBJ2-1, with D maybe TRBD1 (5 bases). The CDR3 is 15 amino acids. V lost 7 bases, J lost 9 bases, and 22 bases lay in between. Germline V gives CDR1 LGHDT, CDR2 YNNKEL (reference sequence). CDR3 sequence (DNA): TGTGCCAGCAATCAGGGCCCCGGGTTTAGGAGTGAGCAGTTCTTC. It codes for CASNQGPGFRSEQFF.

This sequence joins TRBV6-2 or TRBV6-3 and TRBJ2-1; 12 nucleotides agree with TRBD2. J lost 4 bases, V lost 4 bases, and 8 bases had no gene match. This CDR3 is built from 17 residues. CDR1 is MNHEY, CDR2 SVGEGT, per germline. The CDR3 coding sequence is TGTGCCAGCAGTTCCGGACTAGCGGGAAGCATTTACAATGAGCAGTTCTTC. It encodes CASSSGLAGSIYNEQFF.

The chain uses TRBV10-3 and TRBJ1-1; no reliable D call. Deletions cut 4 bases from V and 0 bases from J, with 9 bases between. The V gene's germline CDR1 is ENHRY and CDR2 SYGVKD. This CDR3 spans 14 amino acids. CDR3 DNA: TGTGCCATCAGTGTAGGAGGCGTGAACACTGAAGCTTTCTTT. Protein: CAISVGGVNTEAFF.

The rearrangement links TRBV12-3 or TRBV12-4 to TRBJ2-7; 9 nucleotides line up with TRBD1. V lost 5 bases, J lost 6 bases, and 5 bases stayed unmatched. The CDR3 runs 13 residues. The CDR3 protein is CASSRQGDSEQYF. CDR3 nucleotide sequence: TGTGCCAGCAGTCGACAGGGGGATAGCGAGCAGTACTTC.

The chain employs TRBV29-1 and TRBJ1-1, with 9 bases lining up with TRBD1. The CDR3 sequence is 14 residues long. The germline gives CDR1 SQVTM, CDR2 ANQGSEA. After removal of 7 bases from V and 2 bases from J, the junction contained 8 bases not matched to a gene. Written as DNA, the CDR3 is TGCAGCGGAAACGGGGGACAGGGTAACACTGAAGCTTTCTTT. As protein: CSGNGGQGNTEAFF.

The chain recombines TRBV19 with TRBJ1-4, with D possibly TRBD1 on 5 matching bases. CDR3 length: 15 amino acids. The V and J ends lost 9 bases and 3 bases respectively, with 17 bases between them. The germline CDR1 and CDR2 sequences are LNHDA and SQIVND (reference sequence). In DNA, the CDR3 is TGTGCCAGCCGGGGGGGAGGGCCGGCTAATGAAAAACTGTTTTTT. Its translation is CASRGGGPANEKLFF.

This clone was counted only a few times. The J gene is TRBJ1-4, the V gene TRBV19, with 7 bases aligning to TRBD1. V lost 5 bases, J lost 6 bases, and 6 bases stayed unmatched. Germline V gives CDR1 LNHDA, CDR2 SQIVND (reference sequence). CDR3 length: 14 residues. CDR3 coding DNA: TGTGCCAGTAGTCGTAGACAGGGTGATGAAAAACTGTTTTTT. Protein sequence: CASSRRQGDEKLFF.

V is TRBV2 and J is TRBJ1-1; D not resolved. Deletions cut 3 bases from V and 6 bases from J, with 14 bases between. CDR1 is SNHLY, CDR2 FYNNEI, per germline. The CDR3 runs 14 residues. CDR3 sequence: CASSDSPLRAEAFF. CDR3 DNA: TGTGCCAGCAGTGACAGCCCCCTGCGGGCTGAAGCTTTCTTT.

Worth noting for this clone: The junction departs from germline at one end; a sequencing error may be responsible. This sequence joins TRBV18 and TRBJ2-5; 11 bases align to TRBD2. Germline-derived CDR1 and CDR2 are KGHSH and LQKENI. This CDR3 region has 16 residues. As DNA, the CDR3 is TGTGCCAGTTCACCACCAATACTAGCGGGAGACGCGACCCAGTACTTC. Protein product: CASSPPILAGDATQYF.

V and J are TRBV4-1 and TRBJ2-3, with a tentative D call TRBD2 (6 bases). Germline V gene lookup returns CDR1 MGHRA and CDR2 YSYEKL. The V and J ends lost 0 bases and 10 bases respectively, with 11 bases between them. The CDR3 extends over 13 amino acids. CDR3 DNA sequence: TGCGCCAGCAGCCAAGATCGGCCTAGCGCGCAGTATTTT. Protein product: CASSQDRPSAQYF.

The chain carries TRBV27 and TRBJ2-7, with D tentatively TRBD2 (5 bases). The germline CDR1 and CDR2 sequences are MNHEY and SMNVEV (reference sequence). This CDR3 is 15 amino acids long. The ends were cut back, 5 bases at V and 2 bases at J, with 16 bases in the middle. DNA of the CDR3: TGTGCCAGCAGTCAGAACTCACGGGGTACCTACGAGCAGTACGTC. This translates into CASSQNSRGTYEQYV.

V gene TRBV6-5 combines with J gene TRBJ1-4; 10 nucleotides match TRBD1. CDR3 length: 15 amino acids. The germline gives CDR1 MNHEY, CDR2 SVGAGI. Unmatched junction bases numbered 10, after V lost 8 bases and J lost 7 bases. CDR3 region: CASGFTGTGAEKLFF. In nucleotides, the CDR3 is TGTGCCAGCGGATTCACCGGGACAGGGGCTGAAAAACTGTTTTTT.

A remark on this clone: It is unclear where the CDR3 begins or ends on the DNA, so no DNA is shown, and the CDR3 is as TCRdb lists it. The chain is built from TRBV28 and TRBJ2-5; no DNA check was done on the table's D call, TRBD2. The CDR3 spans 11 amino acids, including both terminal residues. Germline assignment: CDR1 MDHEN and CDR2 SYDVKM. The CDR3 spells CASSSSRAQYF.

The CDR3: CASSTTYGTSGGETQYF. The CDR3 region has the DNA TGTGCCAGTAGTACCACCTATGGGACTAGCGGGGGAGAGACCCAGTACTTC. The V call is TRBV19, the J call TRBJ2-5, with TRBD2 identical over 14 bases. Germline V gene lookup returns CDR1 LNHDA and CDR2 SQIVND (reference sequence). V shed 4 bases and J 4 bases; nucleotides not matched to a gene: 8. The CDR3 runs 17 residues. Full variable domain (rest looked up from reference TRBV19 and TRBJ2-5): DGGITQSPKYLFRKEGQNVTLSCEQNLNHDAMYWYRQDPGQGLRLIYYSQIVNDFQKGDIAEGYSVSREKKESFPLTVTSAQKNPTAFYLCASSTTYGTSGGETQYFGPGTRLLVL.

The V call is TRBV11-3, the J call TRBJ2-3; D ambiguous. V lost 5 bases to trimming and J lost 4 bases, with 10 bases between them. This CDR3 is 13 amino acids long. CDR1 is SGHNT and CDR2 is YENEEA in the germline V gene. The CDR3 DNA follows: TGTGCCAGCAGCGCCGGGTTTGCAGATACGCAGTATTTT. It yields the protein CASSAGFADTQYF.

The genes are TRBV5-3 and TRBJ1-1; possible D gene TRBD1, 5 bases. TRBV5-3 is classed as an ORF, of uncertain function. The CDR3 extends over 15 amino acids. Deletions cut 4 bases from V and 0 bases from J, with 13 bases between. CDR3 protein: CARSPRQIMNTEAFF. CDR3 nucleotides: TGTGCCAGAAGCCCCAGACAGATCATGAACACTGAAGCTTTCTTT.

This sequence joins TRBV9 and TRBJ2-2, with 7 positions matching TRBD1. Trimming cost V 0 bases and J 5 bases; bases outside gene matches: 7. Germline CDR1 and CDR2: SGDLS and YYNGEE. The length of the CDR3 is 16 residues. The CDR3 region has the DNA TGTGCCAGCAGCGTAGGGCAGGGGGTACGAACCGGGGAGCTGTTTTTT. This gives the protein CASSVGQGVRTGELFF.